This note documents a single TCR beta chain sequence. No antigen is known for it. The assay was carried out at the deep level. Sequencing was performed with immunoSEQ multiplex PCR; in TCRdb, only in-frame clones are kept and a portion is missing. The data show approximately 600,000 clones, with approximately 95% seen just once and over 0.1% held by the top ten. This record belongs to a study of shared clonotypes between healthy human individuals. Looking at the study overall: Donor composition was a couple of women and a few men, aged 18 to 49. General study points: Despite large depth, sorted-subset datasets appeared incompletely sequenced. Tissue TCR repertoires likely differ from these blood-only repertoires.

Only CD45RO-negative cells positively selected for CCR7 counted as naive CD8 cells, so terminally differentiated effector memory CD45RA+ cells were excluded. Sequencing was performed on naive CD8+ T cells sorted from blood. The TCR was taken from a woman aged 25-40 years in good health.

CDR3 loop: CASSQDPPVYGEQYF. The CDR3 DNA sequence: TGCGCCAGCAGCCAAGACCCCCCGGTTTACGGCGAGCAGTACTTC. The J gene is TRBJ2-7, the V gene TRBV4-1; no reliable D call. This CDR3 spans 15 amino acids. V lost 0 bases, J lost 6 bases, and 15 bases lay in between. Germline loops: CDR1 MGHRA, CDR2 YSYEKL.